This T cell receptor beta chain is from a study of blood T cell repertoires in COVID-19 (dated by TCRdb to about 2020). Looking at the study overall: Samples from collaborators originated in the United States, Italy and Spain and spanned both the acute and convalescent phases of COVID-19. A freely available public database, intended as a resource for researchers studying the immune response to SARS-CoV-2, is where the repertoires were released. The prospective study material was composed of cDNA or gDNA derived from T cells, B-cell-depleted T cells, or PBMCs. HLA class I and class II types, where available, came from metadata supplied by the sample provider rather than from assay-based typing. The samples were drawn from the first 160 participants of the ongoing ImmuneRACE study and from 950 to 1,500 subjects provided by 6 global collaborators. The dataset comprised deeply sampled blood TCRbeta repertoires from subjects exposed to, actively infected with, or recovered from COVID-19. Nearly every sample came with metadata listing a de-identified subject ID, COVID-19 status, age in years and sex.

As to this clone: The clone's antigen remains unknown. It has no much larger one-base neighbor in the sample; base qualities were not kept.

In the prospective study, participants were roughly 18 to 90 years old, resided in approximately 25 geographic areas of the United States, and were enrolled through a virtual design. To assign participants to cohorts, the prospective study relied on clinical history that participants themselves reported in a screening survey and a study questionnaire. For ImmuneRACE Cohort 3, a participant was defined as recovered based on two consecutive negative NP/OP PCR tests, clearance by a healthcare professional, or resolution of symptoms. In the prospective study, mobile phlebotomists collected whole blood, serum and a nasopharyngeal or oropharyngeal swab from each participant. Prospective study participants could optionally give additional blood draws and questionnaires over an approximately two-month period. Before DNA extraction, blood samples from the prospective study were shipped at room temperature or frozen.

What the work shows at the level of the full study, not this receptor alone: Clinical and demographic metadata were provided uncurated, with the amount varying by source and participant.

TCRbeta CDR3 regions were amplified from genomic DNA by means of the immunoSEQ Assay, a bias-controlled multiplex PCR. The authors' analysis ran thus. The number of nucleated cells in each sample was estimated from the amplification of reference gene primers within the assay. To quantify the absolute abundance of each unique TCRbeta CDR3 rearrangement, sequence reads were collapsed and filtered. For each sample, productive Simpson clonality was calculated as the square root of Simpson's diversity index across productive rearrangements. Held by TCRdb, this immuneACCESS table contains in-frame sequences only and omits some clones. Under half of the omission traces to an unresolved V gene where checked; the cause of the rest is unknown. The DNA was the basis for D and trimming; V, J and clone size are from that table. Counted in this sample were approximately 300,000 clones; under 95% of them appeared once. Of the sample, less than 20% falls within the top ten clones.

The sample comprised PBMCs or T cells enriched from blood (not recorded which). The TCR sequence derives from a woman in her 30s who had recovered from COVID-19.

The nucleotide sequence is given as TGTGCCAGCAGCGATCGACTAGCGGGCCGCCAACCAAGCTCCTACAATGAGCAGTTCTTC. This translates into CASSDRLAGRQPSSYNEQFF. This chain is built from TRBV9 and TRBJ2-1, and 10 bases in between align with TRBD2. CDR1 is given as SGDLS and CDR2 as YYNGEE, both from the germline V gene. V loses 3 bases at its end and J loses 0 bases; junction bases beyond the gene matches: 15. Reading from cysteine to phenylalanine, the CDR3 counts 20 amino acids. Only the CDR3 DNA stays, 60 bases, in frame from base 1.